The clone carrying this T cell receptor beta chain was seen only a few times. Its antigen is not known. The CDR3 runs to 14 residues. V was shortened by 9 bases and J by 0 bases, with 11 bases between the two germline ends. Germline CDR1 reads MNHGY; CDR2 reads SAAAGT. This entry is derived from a study of T cells in localized non-small cell lung cancer. Broader study findings: Appearance in adjacent lung was seen for a median about 59 of the top 100 tumor clones.

Adjacent lung samples, free of atypia, were obtained at least 2 cm from the tumor margin. The protocol was immunoSEQ multiplex PCR, while the TCRdb copy is restricted to in-frame clones and leaves out a portion. The table shows roughly 990 clones, with roughly 29% occurring only once. The rearrangement uses TRBV6-8 and TRBJ2-2, with a possible D match to TRBD1 (5 bases). The receptor was isolated from a male donor aged 60 or older with stage II lung adenocarcinoma. The sequencing used normal lung tissue next to the tumor, collected before any cancer treatment. CDR3 DNA: TGTGCCAGTCTTCCACAGGCGAACACCGGGGAGCTGTTTTTT. This gives the protein CASLPQANTGELFF.